Reported below is one TCR beta chain. These data originate in a study of neurological immune-mediated disorders. The time point here: technical triplicate 2. TCRdb itself ran the 5' RACE reads through MiXCR, one entry per CDR3 protein. The data show more than 50,000 distinct CDR3 sequences, with about 25% seen just once and about 4.6% held by the top ten. Germline V gene lookup returns CDR1 SNHLY and CDR2 FYNNEI. V dropped 11 bases and J dropped 6 bases, with 15 bases sitting between them. The CDR3 runs 12 residues. The chain has TRBV2 and TRBJ2-3; D might be TRBD2 (6 bases). This TCR came from a man in his 60s with HTLV-1-associated myelopathy (HAM/TSP). Sequences were obtained from PBMCs. The DNA of the CDR3 is TGTGCCTCCGGAGGGAGCGGGGATACGCAGTATTTT. It specifies CASGGSGDTQYF.